This T cell receptor (beta chain) was found in a study of regulatory T cells in long-lasting Graves disease. In the case of this clonotype: Its antigen is still unknown.

Construction of the TCR beta libraries employed iRepertoire HTBI primers in conjunction with Arm-PCR of CDR3 regions. TCRdb passed the multiplex PCR reads through MiXCR, listing each CDR3 protein once. The profile shows 200,000 to 250,000 distinct CDR3 sequences, about 19% of them singletons. Time point denoted: newly diagnosed GD, antithyroid drugs for less than 3 months. Extracted RNA from PBMCs served as the source of the TCR library. An endocrinology department in Xi'an, China, recruited the patients. Deletions cut 3 bases from V and 5 bases from J, with 9 bases between. The CDR3 length is 13 residues. Germline V gene sequence: CDR1 MDHEN, CDR2 SYDVKM. Study findings and constraints: Investigators studied peripheral blood only, not thyroid tissue. Small sample size may have lowered accuracy. Persistent Graves' patients showed less TCR diversity than newly diagnosed patients showed.

This clonotype originated in a female donor with Graves disease. V is TRBV28 and J is TRBJ2-3; weak D call: TRBD2 (5 bases). Material: peripheral blood mononuclear cells (PBMCs), obtained at new diagnosis, from a patient treated with antithyroid drugs. CDR3: CASSFPAGDTQYF. Here the CDR3 DNA reads TGTGCCAGCAGTTTCCCCGCGGGAGATACGCAGTATTTT.